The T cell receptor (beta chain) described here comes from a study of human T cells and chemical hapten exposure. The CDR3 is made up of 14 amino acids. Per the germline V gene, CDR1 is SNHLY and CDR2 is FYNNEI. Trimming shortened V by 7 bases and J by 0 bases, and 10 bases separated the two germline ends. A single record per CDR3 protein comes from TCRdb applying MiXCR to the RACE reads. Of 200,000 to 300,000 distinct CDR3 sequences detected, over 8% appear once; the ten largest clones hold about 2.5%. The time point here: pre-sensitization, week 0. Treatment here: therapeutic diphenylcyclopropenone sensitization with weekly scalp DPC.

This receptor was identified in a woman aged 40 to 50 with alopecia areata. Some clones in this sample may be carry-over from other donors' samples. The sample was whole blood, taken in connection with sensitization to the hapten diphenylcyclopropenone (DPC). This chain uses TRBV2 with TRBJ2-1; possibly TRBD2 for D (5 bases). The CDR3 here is CASNIGSSYNEQFF. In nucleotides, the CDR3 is TGTGCCAGCAACATTGGGAGCTCCTACAATGAGCAGTTCTTC.